A single sample is the source of the 7 T cell receptor beta chains below, sequenced in a study of blood T cell repertoires in COVID-19. This table comes from immunoSEQ multiplex PCR, and its TCRdb copy is limited to in-frame clones, with some not included. Among 240,000 or so clones, around 88% were seen once, and the ten largest hold about 12%. Specimen: peripheral blood. These receptors were taken from a man at least 80 years old with acute or convalescent COVID-19.

The rearrangement joins TRBV4-1 to TRBJ2-3; 7 nucleotides align to TRBD1. The junction had 7 bases not matched to a gene; V was cut back by 5 bases and J by 5 bases. This CDR3 region has 14 residues. The germline CDR1 and CDR2 sequences are MGHRA and YSYEKL. The CDR3, as DNA: TGCGCCAGCAGCAAAGGACAGGTGCAAGATACGCAGTATTTT. Protein: CASSKGQVQDTQYF.

This clone has only one observation. At the DNA level, this CDR3 is encoded by other sequences in the same sample as well. The rearrangement joins TRBV7-9 to TRBJ2-2; 7 bases map to TRBD1. CDR3 length: 16 residues. With V trimmed by 0 bases and J by 0 bases, 1 base remained unmatched. CDR1 and CDR2 (germline): SEHNR, FQNEAQ (reference sequence). This CDR3 reads CASSLATGSNTGELFF. The CDR3 DNA sequence: TGTGCCAGCAGCTTAGCGACAGGGTCGAACACCGGGGAGCTGTTTTTT.

The chain couples TRBV24-1 to TRBJ1-4, with TRBD1 as a possible D gene (5 bases). Trimming took 3 bases from V and 7 from J, leaving 11 bases between them. This CDR3 is 14 amino acids long. Germline lookup yields CDR1 KGHDR and CDR2 SFDVKD. The CDR3: CATSDPNRSEKLFF. Written as DNA, the CDR3 is TGTGCCACCAGTGATCCAAACAGGAGTGAAAAACTGTTTTTT.

The chain is built from TRBV18 and TRBJ2-1; TRBD1 matches at 7 bases. After removal of 3 bases from V and 7 bases from J, the junction contained 12 bases not matched to a gene. Germline CDR1 reads KGHSH; CDR2 reads LQKENI. The CDR3 runs to 16 residues. CDR3 DNA sequence: TGTGCCAGCTCACCCTCGACAGGGTTTCTCGGGAATGAGCAGTTCTTC. Protein product: CASSPSTGFLGNEQFF.

The chain combines TRBV29-1 with TRBJ1-1, with 7 positions matching TRBD1. CDR1 and CDR2 from the germline V gene are SQVTM and ANQGSEA. Unmatched junction bases numbered 10, after V lost 8 bases and J lost 4 bases. This CDR3 spans 13 amino acids. CDR3 sequence: CSSSGQESTEAFF. The CDR3 DNA is TGCAGCTCCTCCGGACAGGAAAGCACTGAAGCTTTCTTT.

This chain connects TRBV7-2 to TRBJ1-5, with D possibly being TRBD1 (5 bases). In germline, CDR1 is SGHTA, CDR2 FQGNSA. V was clipped by 5 bases and J by 0 bases, with 8 bases between them. The CDR3 extends over 14 amino acids. The CDR3 reads CASSVRGSNQPQHF. The CDR3 nucleotides read TGTGCCAGCAGCGTAAGGGGTAGCAATCAGCCCCAGCATTTT.

This chain connects TRBV6-6 to TRBJ2-3, with D hard to call. Looked up from germline, CDR1 is MNHNY and CDR2 is SVGAGI (reference sequence). The CDR3 has 11 amino acids. The V gene lost 5 bases and the J gene lost 14 bases, with 14 bases spanning the gap. The CDR3 DNA is TGTGCCAGCAGTCCCCTCTCGGTCGCGTATTTT. Amino acids: CASSPLSVAYF.